These T cell receptor beta chains were read from a single sample in a study of shared clonotypes between healthy human individuals. TCRdb keeps only in-frame clones here, not all; method: immunoSEQ multiplex PCR. The sample gives a few hundred thousand clones, more than 70% of which show up once; more than 10% is in the top ten. Sequencing was performed on PBMCs. These receptors were collected from a woman in her 40s in good health. Some clones in this sample may be carry-over from other donors' samples. Each CDR3 is given without its conserved first and last residue. The size entry is marked missing in some rows and otherwise reads once, few, many or a size class.

TRBJ1-4 once TRBV30 12 AWSRKKNEEKLF
TRBJ1-2 . TRBV20-1 9 SFRDPPGYT
TRBJ1-1 . TRBV10-3 13 AISLSFADSTEAF
TRBJ2-4 . TRBV11-2 13 ASSLVWTGKNIQY
TRBJ1-2 . TRBV11-2 11 ASSFVEGRGYT
TRBJ2-1 . TRBV5-6 15 ASSHGLAGLSYNEQF
TRBJ1-2 . TRBV18 13 ASSPDRRGAYGYT
TRBJ1-1 . TRBV5-1 11 ASSMGTETEAF
TRBJ2-2 . TRBV7-7 12 ASSLGTSTGELF
TRBJ2-2 . TRBV15 15 ATSRVGLAGAIGELF
TRBJ2-7 once TRBV14 12 ASSHGTGAYEQY
TRBJ2-1 few TRBV11-3 13 ASSARQGRLNEQF
TRBJ2-1 once TRBV18 13 ASSRQGAAGNEQF
TRBJ1-1 once TRBV6-5 11 ASSPLGHPEAF
TRBJ2-7 . TRBV18 13 ASSPPGQDPYEQY
TRBJ2-5 . TRBV6-1 12 ASSGHRGMETQY
TRBJ1-2 . TRBV5-4 15 ASSFRLTGTGIYGYT
TRBJ2-5 . TRBV5-6 11 ASSLDYQETQY
TRBJ1-4 . TRBV15 13 ATSREGSLNEKLF
TRBJ2-5 . TRBV2 11 ASSEVPQETQY
TRBJ2-7 once TRBV30 12 AWSLGLGGLEQY
TRBJ2-1 . TRBV30 13 AWSVGTSGNNEQF
TRBJ2-3 . TRBV2 14 ASSPDRGQGTDTQY
TRBJ2-1 . TRBV7-9 13 ASSSQGVSYNEQF
TRBJ2-7 . TRBV10-2 13 ASSEPSGGPYEQY
TRBJ2-5 . TRBV2 14 ASSEEGGRGSETQY
TRBJ2-1 . TRBV30 16 AWMFMAGGRTTYNEQF
TRBJ2-3 . TRBV29-1 12 SVGRAASTDTQY
TRBJ2-7 few TRBV28 13 ASSAPGTGPYEQY
TRBJ2-7 few TRBV7-8 10 ASSPTDYEQY
TRBJ1-1 . TRBV29-1 13 SATGGDSWITEAF
TRBJ1-5 . TRBV19 11 ASSIQGRQPQH
TRBJ2-4 . TRBV29-1 11 SVIQGGQNIQY
TRBJ2-1 . TRBV29-1 15 SVREGREGPRWNEQF
TRBJ2-5 . TRBV2 9 ASRPEETQY
TRBJ2-2 few TRBV30 13 AWSAFQVYTGELF
TRBJ1-5 . TRBV6-1 11 ASSEAPLSPQH
TRBJ2-3 . TRBV9 13 ASSVGSRATDTQY
TRBJ2-2 . TRBV5-1 12 ASSLEAVTGELF
TRBJ2-7 . TRBV27 15 ASNLNSGLAGVSEQY
TRBJ2-3 . TRBV7-3 15 ASSRIGGPKNTDTQY
TRBJ2-7 . TRBV29-1 10 SVVWGRGEQY
TRBJ1-4 . TRBV10-3 12 AISDRGNQEKLF
TRBJ1-4 . TRBV7-6 12 ASSLDWGNEKLF
TRBJ2-7 . TRBV6-1 11 ASSPRASYEQY
TRBJ2-5 once TRBV4-3 13 ASSQDQGSQETQY
TRBJ1-2 . TRBV5-5 11 ASSAQGNYGYT
TRBJ2-2 . TRBV6-6 14 ASSPRDSQAVGELF
TRBJ1-3 . TRBV7-9 13 ASSSTPELGNTIY
TRBJ1-1 many TRBV25-1 12 ASSEGRRDTEAF
TRBJ1-1 few TRBV28 10 ASHQPNTEAF
TRBJ1-5 . TRBV15 13 ATSRDARSNQPQH
TRBJ2-1 . TRBV5-1 13 ASSLVSGVTNEQF
TRBJ2-2 . TRBV30 11 AWSVLGSGELF
TRBJ1-2 . TRBV28 11 ASSFRPDYGYT
TRBJ1-5 . TRBV27 11 ASKPQGYQPQH
TRBJ1-1 . TRBV5-1 11 ASSSQGYTEAF
TRBJ1-5 . TRBV5-6 14 ASSLSGQGGNQPQH
TRBJ2-1 . TRBV5-1 12 ASSSSTSLAEQF